The clone carrying this TCR beta chain has more than one count but fewer than ten. This record comes from a study of cytomegalovirus exposure and HLA in healthy donors. Trimming stripped 1 base from V and 5 bases from J, with 14 bases between. Germline CDR1 is SEHNR and CDR2 is FQNEAQ (reference sequence). The CDR3 is made up of 15 amino acids. The primer mix had 60 Vbeta and 13 Jbeta primers. Some clones are missing from TCRdb's copy, which holds only in-frame ones; the method was immunoSEQ multiplex PCR. The table has about 140,000 clones, 70% to 80% seen once. The sequence was collected from a female donor in good health and CMV-seronegative. The sequencing sample was made of PBMCs. This sequence joins TRBV7-9 and TRBJ2-5; possible D gene TRBD2, 7 bases. The CDR3 sequence: CASSLVGGLRETQYF. The CDR3 bases are TGTGCCAGCAGCTTAGTGGGGGGGCTGAGGGAGACCCAGTACTTC.